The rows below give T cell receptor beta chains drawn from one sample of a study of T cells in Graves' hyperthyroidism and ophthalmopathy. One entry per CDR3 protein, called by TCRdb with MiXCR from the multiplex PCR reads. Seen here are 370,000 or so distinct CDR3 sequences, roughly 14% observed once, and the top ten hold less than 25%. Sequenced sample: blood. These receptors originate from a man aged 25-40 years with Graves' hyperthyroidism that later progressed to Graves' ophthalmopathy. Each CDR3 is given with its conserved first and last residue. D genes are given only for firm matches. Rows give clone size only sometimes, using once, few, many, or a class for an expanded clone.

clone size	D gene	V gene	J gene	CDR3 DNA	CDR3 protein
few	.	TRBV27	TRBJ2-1	TGTGCCAGCAGTTCGCACAAGCCCACTCGGGATGAGCAGTTCTTC	CASSSHKPTRDEQFF
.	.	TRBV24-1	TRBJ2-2	TGTGCCACCAGTGATTTGAAGGGTGCCGGGGAGCTGTTTTTT	CATSDLKGAGELFF
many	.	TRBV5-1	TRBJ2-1	TGCGCCAGCAGCTCCGGATTGAACAATGAGCAGTTCTTC	CASSSGLNNEQFF
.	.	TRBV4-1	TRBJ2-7	TGCGCCAGCAAGGTGCAGTACTTC	CASKVQYF
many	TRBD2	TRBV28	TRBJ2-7	TGTGCCAGCAGTTTATGGGCGGGGGGGACCTACGAGCAGTACTTC	CASSLWAGGTYEQYF
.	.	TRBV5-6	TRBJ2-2	TGTGCCAGCAGCTTGGATGGGGGATCCGGGGAGCTGTTTTTT	CASSLDGGSGELFF
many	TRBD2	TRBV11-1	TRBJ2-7	TGTGCCAGCGGGGAGGGGCCAGCCTACGAGCAGTACTTC	CASGEGPAYEQYF
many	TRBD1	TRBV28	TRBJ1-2	TGTGCCAGCAGTTTAACAGGGGCCGGCTACACCTTC	CASSLTGAGYTF
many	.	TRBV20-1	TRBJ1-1	TGCAGTGCTAGAGATAGGGGGTACACTGAAGCTTTCTTT	CSARDRGYTEAFF
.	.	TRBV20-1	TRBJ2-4	TGCAGTGCTACAGACCCCCTTGGCGGAAACATTCAGTACTTC	CSATDPLGGNIQYF
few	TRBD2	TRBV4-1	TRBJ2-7	TGCGCCAGCAGCCAAGAGGGGAGGGGCTCCATCCACGTCTACGAGCAGTACTTC	CASSQEGRGSIHVYEQYF
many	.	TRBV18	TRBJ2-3	TGTGCCAGCAGTCCCCCGGGACTTGCCGATACGCAGTATTTT	CASSPPGLADTQYF
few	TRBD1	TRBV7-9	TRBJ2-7	TGTGCCAGCAGCCAATCGCAGGGGGTCCCTTACGAGCAGTACTTC	CASSQSQGVPYEQYF
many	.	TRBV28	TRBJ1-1	TGTGCCAGCAGTTCGACACAATACAGGTCCCTGAACACTGAAGCTTTCTTT	CASSSTQYRSLNTEAFF
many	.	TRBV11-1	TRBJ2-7	TGTGCCAGCAGCTTAGTTGGAGCCTACGAGCAGTACTTC	CASSLVGAYEQYF
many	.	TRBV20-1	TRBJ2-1	TGCAGTGCTAGAGGATGGGGGGATGAGCAGTTCTTC	CSARGWGDEQFF
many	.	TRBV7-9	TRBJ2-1	TGTGCCAGCAGCGAGCGATCCAGCAATGAGCAGTTCTTC	CASSERSSNEQFF
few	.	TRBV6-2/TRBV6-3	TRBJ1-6	TGTGCCAGCAACGACTTTAATCGGCCCCTCCACTTT	CASNDFNRPLHF
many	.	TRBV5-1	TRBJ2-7	TGCGCCAGCAGCGTGAAGAACGAGCAGTACTTC	CASSVKNEQYF
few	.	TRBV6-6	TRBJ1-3	TGTGCCAGCAGTTACCTAATCCCTGGGGACACCATATATTTT	CASSYLIPGDTIYF
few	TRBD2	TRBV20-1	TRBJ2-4	TGCAGTAAGGGACTAGCGGGGAATAACATTCAGTACTTC	CSKGLAGNNIQYF
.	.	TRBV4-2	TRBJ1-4	TGTGCCAGCAGCCCAGTCGCCGGGACGGTTTTTAATGAAAAACTGTTTTTT	CASSPVAGTVFNEKLFF
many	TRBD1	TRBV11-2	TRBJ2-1	TGTGCCAGCAGCTTAAGAGGGACAGTTAACTACAATGAGCAGTTCTTC	CASSLRGTVNYNEQFF
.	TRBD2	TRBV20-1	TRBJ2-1	TGCAGTGCTAGAGCTGGGGCTAGCGGGGGGTTCAGCTCCTACAATGAGCAGTTCTTC	CSARAGASGGFSSYNEQFF
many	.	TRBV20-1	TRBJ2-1	TGCAGTGCCGACGACAAGGGGGTCTCCTACAATGAGCAGTTCTTC	CSADDKGVSYNEQFF
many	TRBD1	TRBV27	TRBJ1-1	TGTGCCAGCAGCGTAGGGGGCGGCGGCACTGAAGCTTTCTTT	CASSVGGGGTEAFF
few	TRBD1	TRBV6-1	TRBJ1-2	TGTGCCAGCAGCCGTACTGACAGGGGCCACTATGGCTACACCTTC	CASSRTDRGHYGYTF
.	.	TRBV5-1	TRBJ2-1	TGCGCCAGCACCGAGGAGGATGAGCAGTTCTTC	CASTEEDEQFF
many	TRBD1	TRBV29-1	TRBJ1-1	TGCAGCGTTGTGGGGCAGGGGGGGACTGAAGCTTTCTTT	CSVVGQGGTEAFF
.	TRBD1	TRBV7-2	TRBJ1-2	TGTGCCAGCAGCTCCGGGACAGCTCCTAACTATGGCTACACCTTC	CASSSGTAPNYGYTF
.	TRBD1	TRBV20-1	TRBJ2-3	TGCAGTGCTAGATCTACAGGGGGCGGCACAGATACGCAGTATTTT	CSARSTGGGTDTQYF
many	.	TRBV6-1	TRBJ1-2	TGTGCCAGCAGTTACAAGGGGGGCTACACCTTC	CASSYKGGYTF
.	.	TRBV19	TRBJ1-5	TGTGCCAGTAGTATGGTTGGGGTAGGCAATCAGCCCCAGCATTTT	CASSMVGVGNQPQHF
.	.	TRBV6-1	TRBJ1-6	TGTGCCAGCAGTGAAGAAAGGGGGAGGGATTCACCCCTCCACTTT	CASSEERGRDSPLHF
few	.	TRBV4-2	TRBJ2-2	TGTGCCAGCAGCCAAGAGGCGGGCCAGGGCACCGGGGAGCTGTTTTTT	CASSQEAGQGTGELFF
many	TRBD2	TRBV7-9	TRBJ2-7	TGTGCCAGCAGCAAACGGGAGGGGTCTTCCTACGAGCAGTACTTC	CASSKREGSSYEQYF
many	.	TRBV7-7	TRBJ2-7	TGTGCTAGCAGCTTAGACCTTACCTACGAGCAGTACTTC	CASSLDLTYEQYF
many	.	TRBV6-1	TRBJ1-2	TGTGCCAGCAGGGCGGGTGAGGCGACTTACCTAAACTATGGCTACACCTTC	CASRAGEATYLNYGYTF
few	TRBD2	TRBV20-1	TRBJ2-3	TGCAGTGCTAGAGCCGGGACTAGGGGCACAGATACGCAGTATTTT	CSARAGTRGTDTQYF
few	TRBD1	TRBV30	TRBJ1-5	TGTGCCTGGAGTCCCGGGACAGGGGGAGTTCAGCCCCAGCATTTT	CAWSPGTGGVQPQHF
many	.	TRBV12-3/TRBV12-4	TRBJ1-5	TGTGCCAGCAGTTTAATGGGAATGGGCAATCAGCCCCAGCATTTT	CASSLMGMGNQPQHF
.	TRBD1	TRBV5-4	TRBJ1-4	TGTGCCAGCAGCGAACAGGGGGCGGTTTGGGAAAAACTGTTTTTT	CASSEQGAVWEKLFF
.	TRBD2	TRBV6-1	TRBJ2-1	TGTGCCAGCAGTGAGGCTAGCGGGGGCGGTGAGCAGTTCTTC	CASSEASGGGEQFF
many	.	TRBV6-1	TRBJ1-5	TGTGCCAGCAGCAAGGACATAAGTTATCAGCCCCAGCATTTT	CASSKDISYQPQHF
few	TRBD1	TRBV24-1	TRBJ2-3	TGTGCCACCAGTGATCCCCGGACAGGGGGCGTGGATACGCAGTATTTT	CATSDPRTGGVDTQYF
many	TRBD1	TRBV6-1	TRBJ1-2	TGTGCCAGCACTCGGACAGGGGTTGGCTACACCTTC	CASTRTGVGYTF
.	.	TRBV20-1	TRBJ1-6	TGCAGTGCTGCCGACGGGGAGAGCTCCTATAATTCACCCCTCCACTTT	CSAADGESSYNSPLHF
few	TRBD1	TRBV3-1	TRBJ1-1	TGTGCCAGCAGCCCGGGGACAGGGAGGAACACTGAAGCTTTCTTT	CASSPGTGRNTEAFF
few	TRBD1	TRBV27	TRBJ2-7	TGTGCCAGCAGTTTATCCGGGACAGTAGCCTACGAGCAGTACTTC	CASSLSGTVAYEQYF
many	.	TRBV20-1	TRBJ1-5	TGCAGTGCTAGAGTATGGGGAAATGGCCAGCCCCAGCATTTT	CSARVWGNGQPQHF
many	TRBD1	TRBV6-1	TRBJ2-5	TGTGCCAGCAGTGGCCGGACAGGGATAGAGACCCAGTACTTC	CASSGRTGIETQYF
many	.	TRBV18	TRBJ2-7	TGTGCCAGCTCGTACGGTGGGGGAAACTACGAGCAGTACTTC	CASSYGGGNYEQYF
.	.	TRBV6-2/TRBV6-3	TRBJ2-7	TGTGCCAGCAGTTACCCGGATCGACAGGCGCTCGGGTACGAGCGGTACTTC	CASSYPDRQALGYERYF
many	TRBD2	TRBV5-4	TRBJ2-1	TGTGCCAGCAGATTTAGCGGGGGCTTCTACAATGAGCAGTTCTTC	CASRFSGGFYNEQFF
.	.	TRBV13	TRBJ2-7	TGTGCCAGCAGCTTAGTTCCTGGAAGGGCTCAAGAGCAGTACTTC	CASSLVPGRAQEQYF